The following is a TCR beta chain sequence with its context. Its matching antigen is unknown. The CDR3 covers 13 residues. Germline loops: CDR1 MNHEY, CDR2 SVGAGI. Deletions cut 6 bases from V and 8 bases from J, with 16 bases between. The source of the sample is a study of OX40 agonist ivuxolimab in advanced cancers. Looking at the study overall: Averaging 60 years in age, with a range of about 20 to 90, the cohort was around 83% male.

Data came from immunoSEQ multiplex PCR; TCRdb stores just in-frame clones and leaves some out. This sample has 75,000 to 90,000 clones, with 92% found just once. Study-level findings and limits: Certain nonresponding patients likewise had low normalized T-cell clonal expansion.

The investigators sampled blood at baseline, at cycle 4 day 1, and at cycle 7 day 1. Sequencing was performed on CD4+ or CD8+ T cells sorted from blood, taken in a trial of the OX40 agonist ivuxolimab. This chain connects TRBV6-5 to TRBJ1-2; TRBD1 might be the D (5 bases). This receptor was obtained from an adult with an advanced solid tumor such as melanoma, head and neck, liver or kidney cancer. In DNA, the CDR3 is TGTGCCAGCAGCATTGAAAGGGGCCAGGGCTACACCTTC. Translating gives CASSIERGQGYTF.